These 6 T cell receptor beta chains were all obtained from the same sample, sequenced in a study of tumor-infiltrating lymphocytes in primary liver carcinoma. Unsorted whole blood supplied the blood RNA, and germline DNA was isolated too. Reverse transcription of roughly 470 ng total RNA with a constant-region primer produced TCR beta cDNA. The TCR beta library was amplified through three nested multiplex PCR rounds in a modified ARM-PCR procedure. Forward primers for TRBV1-TRBV30 and a C-beta reverse primer served the first two PCR rounds, at roughly 10 cycles each. MiXCR, applied by TCRdb to the multiplex PCR reads, yields one record per CDR3 protein. The sample lists approximately 330,000 distinct CDR3 sequences, less than 65% occurring once. The sequencing input was peripheral blood. The receptor set was obtained from a man aged 40-50 years with primary liver carcinoma and hepatitis B virus infection.

About this clonotype itself: A read error may be the cause here, since a much bigger clone is one base away. The V and J genes are TRBV30 and TRBJ2-1; either TRBD1 or TRBD2 may supply D (6 bases each). The CDR3 sequence is 15 residues long. V shed 5 bases and J shed 3 bases, with 17 bases lying between them. CDR1 and CDR2 from the germline V gene are GTSNPN and SVGIG (reference sequence). CDR3 sequence: CAWRDWGRVYNEQFF. CDR3 DNA sequence: TGTGCCTGGCGGGACTGGGGGCGCGTCTACAATGAGCAGTTCTTC.

The chain couples TRBV6-6 to TRBJ2-3, with TRBD2 matching over 9 bases. Trimming cost V 6 bases and J 3 bases; bases outside gene matches: 10. The length of the CDR3 is 16 residues. Germline lookup yields CDR1 MNHNY and CDR2 SVGAGI (reference sequence). CDR3 amino acids: CASRRTSERTTDTQYF. CDR3 nucleotides: TGTGCCAGCAGAAGGACTAGCGAGAGAACGACAGATACGCAGTATTTT.

Points on this clonotype: This may stem from a read error, because a much larger clone lies one nucleotide away. The CDR3 loop reads CASSQTRAAGTGELFF. CDR3 DNA sequence: TGTGCCAGCAGCCAAACAAGGGCGGCAGGCACCGGGGAGCTGTTTTTT. This chain connects TRBV4-2 to TRBJ2-2; unclear D gene. Per germline, CDR1 LGHNA and CDR2 YNFKEQ. Trimming removed 2 bases from V and 4 bases from J, with 14 bases in between. The CDR3 consists of 16 residues.

This clonotype was seen more than once but under ten times. The chain joins TRBV7-9 to TRBJ2-3; either TRBD1 or TRBD2 may fit D (5 bases each). Trimming took 5 bases from V and 4 from J, leaving 10 bases between them. Germline V gene lookup returns CDR1 SEHNR and CDR2 FQNEAQ (reference sequence). The CDR3 is 13 residues long. The CDR3: CASSPRGPDTQYF. CDR3 in DNA: TGTGCCAGCAGCCCACGGGGCCCAGATACGCAGTATTTT.

Details on this clonotype: A much larger clone is a single base away; this may be a read error. This chain links TRBV11-2 with TRBJ2-4; 7 bases map to TRBD2. CDR1 is SGHAT and CDR2 is FQNNGV in the germline V gene. V dropped 5 bases and J dropped 1; count of bases not matched to a gene: 11. The CDR3 sequence is 17 residues long. Here the CDR3 DNA reads TGTGCCAGCAGCCCCACCTCACTAGCGTACGCCAAAAACATTCAGTACTTC. Amino acids: CASSPTSLAYAKNIQYF.

As to this clonotype: One end of the junction fails to match germline, which may point to a read error. This chain uses TRBV11-2 with TRBJ2-1; unclear D gene. The germline V gene encodes CDR1 SGHAT and CDR2 FQNNGV. This CDR3 spans 13 amino acids. The CDR3 here is CASSLDITNGQFF. The CDR3 bases are TGTGCCAGCAGCTTAGATATAACGAATGGGCAGTTCTTC.